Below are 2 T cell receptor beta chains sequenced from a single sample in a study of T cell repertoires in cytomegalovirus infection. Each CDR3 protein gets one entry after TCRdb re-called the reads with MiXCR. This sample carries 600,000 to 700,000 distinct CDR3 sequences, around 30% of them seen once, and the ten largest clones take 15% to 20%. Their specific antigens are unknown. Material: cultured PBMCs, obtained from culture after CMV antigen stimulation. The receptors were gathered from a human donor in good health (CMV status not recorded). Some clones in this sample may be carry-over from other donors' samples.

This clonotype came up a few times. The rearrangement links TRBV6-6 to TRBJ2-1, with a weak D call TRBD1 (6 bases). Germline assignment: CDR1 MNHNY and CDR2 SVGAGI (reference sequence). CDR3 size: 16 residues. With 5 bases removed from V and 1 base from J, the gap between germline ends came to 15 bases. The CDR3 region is CASSGNRAFSYNEQFF. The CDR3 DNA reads TGTGCCAGCAGTGGCAACAGGGCTTTTTCCTACAATGAGCAGTTCTTC.

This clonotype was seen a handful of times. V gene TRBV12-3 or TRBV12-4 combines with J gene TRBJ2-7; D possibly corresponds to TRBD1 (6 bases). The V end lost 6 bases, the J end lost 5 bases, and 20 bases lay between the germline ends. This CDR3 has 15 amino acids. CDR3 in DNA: TGTGCCAGCAGCAATAGTAGGCAGGGGACCAACGAGCAGTACTTC. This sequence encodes CASSNSRQGTNEQYF.